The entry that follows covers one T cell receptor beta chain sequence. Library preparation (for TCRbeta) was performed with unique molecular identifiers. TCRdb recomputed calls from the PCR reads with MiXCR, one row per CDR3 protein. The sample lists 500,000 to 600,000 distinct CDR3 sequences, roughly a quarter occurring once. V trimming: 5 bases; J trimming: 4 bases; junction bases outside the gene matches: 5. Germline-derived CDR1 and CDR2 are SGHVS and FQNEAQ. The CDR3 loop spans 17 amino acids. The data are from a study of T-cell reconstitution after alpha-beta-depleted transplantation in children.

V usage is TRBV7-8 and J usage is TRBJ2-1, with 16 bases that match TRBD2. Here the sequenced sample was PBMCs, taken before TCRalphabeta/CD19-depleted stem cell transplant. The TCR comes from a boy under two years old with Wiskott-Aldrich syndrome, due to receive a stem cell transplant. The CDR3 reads CASSTRGLAGGYNEQFF. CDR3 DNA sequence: TGTGCCAGCAGCACGAGGGGACTAGCGGGAGGGTACAATGAGCAGTTCTTC. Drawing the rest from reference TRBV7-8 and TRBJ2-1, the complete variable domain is GAGVSQSPRYKVAKRGQDVALRCDPISGHVSLFWYQQALGQGPEFLTYFQNEAQLDKSGLPSDRFFAERPEGSVSTLKIQRTQQEDSAVYLCASSTRGLAGGYNEQFFGPGTRLTVL.